The clone carrying this T cell receptor beta chain has at least ten counts. This sample is part of a study of T cells in Graves' hyperthyroidism and ophthalmopathy. Study as a whole: Sampling of peripheral blood happened at initial diagnosis, prior to any treatment.

Amplification of TCR beta CDR3 regions was performed using RNA transcripts as template. Researchers ran a first-round RT-PCR on the TCR CDR3 using the HTBI primer set. Each CDR3 protein gets one entry after TCRdb re-called the multiplex PCR reads with MiXCR. The sample consists of under 350,000 distinct CDR3 sequences, 20% to 25% of them appearing once. Trimming removed 6 bases from V and 8 bases from J, with 14 bases in between. The CDR3 consists of 14 residues. CDR1 SNHLY and CDR2 FYNNEI come from the germline V gene. The specimen sequenced was blood. This receptor was obtained from a man aged 40-55 years with Graves' hyperthyroidism that later progressed to Graves' ophthalmopathy. The chain is built from TRBV2 and TRBJ1-6, with D unresolved. The CDR3 reads CASRLFNGDSPLHF. CDR3 bases: TGTGCCAGCAGGTTATTCAACGGGGATTCACCCCTCCACTTT.